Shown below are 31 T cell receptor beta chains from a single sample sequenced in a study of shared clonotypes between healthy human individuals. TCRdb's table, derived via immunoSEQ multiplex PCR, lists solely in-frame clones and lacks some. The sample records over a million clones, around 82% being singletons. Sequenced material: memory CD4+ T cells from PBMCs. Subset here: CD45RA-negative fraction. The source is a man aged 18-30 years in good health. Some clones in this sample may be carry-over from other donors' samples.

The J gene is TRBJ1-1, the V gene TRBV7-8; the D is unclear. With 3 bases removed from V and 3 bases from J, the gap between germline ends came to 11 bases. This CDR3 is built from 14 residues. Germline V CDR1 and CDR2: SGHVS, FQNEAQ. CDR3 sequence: CASSFSRVDTEAFF. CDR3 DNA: TGTGCCAGCAGCTTTTCGAGGGTTGACACTGAAGCTTTCTTT.

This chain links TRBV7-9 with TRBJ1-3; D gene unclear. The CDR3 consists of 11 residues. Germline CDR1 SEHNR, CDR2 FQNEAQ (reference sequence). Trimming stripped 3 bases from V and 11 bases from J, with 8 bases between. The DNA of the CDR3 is TGTGCCAGCAGCTTTTTGCTCCCCATATATTTT. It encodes CASSFLLPIYF.

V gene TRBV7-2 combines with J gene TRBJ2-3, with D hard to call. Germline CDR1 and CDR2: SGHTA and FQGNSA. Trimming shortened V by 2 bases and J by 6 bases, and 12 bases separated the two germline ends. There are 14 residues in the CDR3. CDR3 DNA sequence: TGTGCCAGCAGCTTAATTGCTCGGGCCGATACGCAGTATTTT. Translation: CASSLIARADTQYF.

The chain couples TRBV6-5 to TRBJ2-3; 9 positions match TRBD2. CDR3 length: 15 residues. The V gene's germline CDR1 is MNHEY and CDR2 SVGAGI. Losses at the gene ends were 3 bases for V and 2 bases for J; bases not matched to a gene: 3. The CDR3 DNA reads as TGTGCCAGCAGTTATCTAGCGGGGACCACAGATACGCAGTATTTT. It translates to CASSYLAGTTDTQYF.

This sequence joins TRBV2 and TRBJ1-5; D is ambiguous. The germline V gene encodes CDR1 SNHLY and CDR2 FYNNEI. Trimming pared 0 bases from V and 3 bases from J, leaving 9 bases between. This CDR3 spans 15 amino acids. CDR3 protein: CASSEAGRSNQPQHF. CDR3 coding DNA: TGTGCCAGCAGTGAAGCAGGGAGATCCAATCAGCCCCAGCATTTT.

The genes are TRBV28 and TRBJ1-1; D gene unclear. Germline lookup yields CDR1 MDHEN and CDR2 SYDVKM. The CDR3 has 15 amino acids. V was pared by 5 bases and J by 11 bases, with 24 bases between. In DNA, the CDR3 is TGTGCCAGCAGTCCTCTACAGAGGGCCCTGCCGGGGGCTTTCTTT. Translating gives CASSPLQRALPGAFF.

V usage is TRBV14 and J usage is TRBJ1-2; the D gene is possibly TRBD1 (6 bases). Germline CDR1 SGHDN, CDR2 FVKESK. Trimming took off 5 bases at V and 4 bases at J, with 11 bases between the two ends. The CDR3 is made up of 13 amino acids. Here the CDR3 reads CASSRGQPYGYTF. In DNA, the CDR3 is TGTGCCAGCAGCAGGGGACAACCCTATGGCTACACCTTC.

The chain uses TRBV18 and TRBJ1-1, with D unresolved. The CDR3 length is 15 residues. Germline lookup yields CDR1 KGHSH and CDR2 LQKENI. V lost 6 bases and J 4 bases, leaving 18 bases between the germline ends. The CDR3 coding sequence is TGTGCCAGCTCCCTTATCACAGCGTTAATCACTGAAGCTTTCTTT. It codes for CASSLITALITEAFF. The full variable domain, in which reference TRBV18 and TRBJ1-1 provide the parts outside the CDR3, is NAGVMQNPRHLVRRRGQEARLRCSPMKGHSHVYWYRQLPEEGLKFMVYLQKENIIDESGMPKERFSAEFPKEGPSILRIQQVVRGDSAAYFCASSLITALITEAFFGQGTRLTVV.

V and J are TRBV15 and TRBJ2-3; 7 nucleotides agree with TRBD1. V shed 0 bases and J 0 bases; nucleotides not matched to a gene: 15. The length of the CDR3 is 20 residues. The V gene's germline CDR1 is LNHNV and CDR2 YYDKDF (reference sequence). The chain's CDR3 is CATSRDSPLLTGSSTDTQYF. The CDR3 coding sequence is TGTGCCACCAGCAGAGATTCTCCCCTTTTGACAGGGTCTAGCACAGATACGCAGTATTTT.

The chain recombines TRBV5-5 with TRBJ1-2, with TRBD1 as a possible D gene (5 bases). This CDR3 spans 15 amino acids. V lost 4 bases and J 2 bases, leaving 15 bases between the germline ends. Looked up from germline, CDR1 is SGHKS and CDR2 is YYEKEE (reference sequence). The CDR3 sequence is CASSLTIRDNYGYTF. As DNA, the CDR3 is TGTGCCAGCAGCCTAACTATCCGGGACAACTATGGCTACACCTTC.

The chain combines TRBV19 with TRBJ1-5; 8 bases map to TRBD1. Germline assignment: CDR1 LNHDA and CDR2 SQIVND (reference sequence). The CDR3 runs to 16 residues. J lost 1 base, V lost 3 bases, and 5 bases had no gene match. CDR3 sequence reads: CASSIRDRRSNQPQHF. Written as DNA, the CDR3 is TGTGCCAGTAGTATCCGGGACAGGCGGAGCAATCAGCCCCAGCATTTT.

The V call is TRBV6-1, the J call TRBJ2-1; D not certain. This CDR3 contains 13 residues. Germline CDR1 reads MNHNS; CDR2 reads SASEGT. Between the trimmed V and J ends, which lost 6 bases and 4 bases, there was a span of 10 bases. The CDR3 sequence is CASRAGVYNEQFF. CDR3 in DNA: TGTGCCAGCAGGGCAGGAGTTTACAATGAGCAGTTCTTC.

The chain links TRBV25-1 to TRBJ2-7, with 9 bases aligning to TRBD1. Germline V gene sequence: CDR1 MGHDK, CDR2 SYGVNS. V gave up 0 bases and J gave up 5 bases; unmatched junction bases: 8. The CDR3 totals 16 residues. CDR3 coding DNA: TGTGCCAGCAGTGAATATAGAACAGGGGGCATTGACGAGCAGTACTTC. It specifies CASSEYRTGGIDEQYF.

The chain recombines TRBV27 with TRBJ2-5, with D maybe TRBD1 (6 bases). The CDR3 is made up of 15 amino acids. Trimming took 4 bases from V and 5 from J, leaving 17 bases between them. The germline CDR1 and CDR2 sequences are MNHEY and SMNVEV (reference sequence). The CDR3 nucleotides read TGTGCCAGCAGTTCCGTTTCAGGGGTTTGGGAGACCCAGTACTTC. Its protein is CASSSVSGVWETQYF.

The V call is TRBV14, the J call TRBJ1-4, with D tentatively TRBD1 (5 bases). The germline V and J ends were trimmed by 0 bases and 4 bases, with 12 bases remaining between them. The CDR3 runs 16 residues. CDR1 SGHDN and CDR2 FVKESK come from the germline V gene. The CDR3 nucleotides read TGTGCCAGCAGCCAAGATTTGGGGGTGGTTAATGAAAAACTGTTTTTT. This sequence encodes CASSQDLGVVNEKLFF.

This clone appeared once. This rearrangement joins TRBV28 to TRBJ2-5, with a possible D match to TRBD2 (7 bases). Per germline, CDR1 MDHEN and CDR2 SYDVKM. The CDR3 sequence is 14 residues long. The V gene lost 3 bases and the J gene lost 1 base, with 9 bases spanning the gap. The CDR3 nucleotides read TGTGCCAGCAGTTTCGGGGGGCTCCAAGAGACCCAGTACTTC. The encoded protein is CASSFGGLQETQYF.

Written as DNA, the CDR3 is TGTGCCAGCAGCTTCGAGGGCGGGAGGGCCTACAATGAGCAGTTCTTC. Amino acids: CASSFEGGRAYNEQFF. This rearrangement joins TRBV11-1 to TRBJ2-1, with 9 positions matching TRBD2. Trimming cost V 3 bases and J 2 bases; bases outside gene matches: 5. The CDR3 covers 16 residues. From germline, CDR1 is SGHAT and CDR2 FQDESV (reference sequence).

The chain's CDR3 is CASRLQGASNQPQHF. The CDR3 DNA sequence: TGCGCCAGCAGATTACAGGGGGCTAGCAATCAGCCCCAGCATTTT. The chain employs TRBV5-1 and TRBJ1-5; TRBD1 agrees at 9 bases. Losses at the gene ends were 5 bases for V and 0 bases for J; bases not matched to a gene: 3. CDR1 SGHRS and CDR2 YFSETQ come from the germline V gene. The CDR3 has 15 residues.

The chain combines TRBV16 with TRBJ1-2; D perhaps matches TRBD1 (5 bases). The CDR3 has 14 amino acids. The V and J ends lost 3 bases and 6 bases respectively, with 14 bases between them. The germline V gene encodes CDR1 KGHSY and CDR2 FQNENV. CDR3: CASSHSLTDNGYTF. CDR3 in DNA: TGTGCCAGCAGCCACTCGTTGACAGATAATGGCTACACCTTC.

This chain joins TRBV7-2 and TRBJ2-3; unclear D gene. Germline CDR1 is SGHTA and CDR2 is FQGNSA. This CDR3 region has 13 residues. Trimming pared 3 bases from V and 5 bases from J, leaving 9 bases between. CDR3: CASSFSLVDTQYF. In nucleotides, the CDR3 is TGTGCCAGCAGCTTCTCGCTTGTAGATACGCAGTATTTT.

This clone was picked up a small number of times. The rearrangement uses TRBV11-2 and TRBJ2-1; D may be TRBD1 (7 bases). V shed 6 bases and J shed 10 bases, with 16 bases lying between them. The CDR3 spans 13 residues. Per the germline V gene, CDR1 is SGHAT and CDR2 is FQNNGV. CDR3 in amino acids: CASRSYQGGEQFF. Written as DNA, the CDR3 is TGTGCCAGCAGGTCATACCAGGGGGGAGAGCAGTTCTTC.

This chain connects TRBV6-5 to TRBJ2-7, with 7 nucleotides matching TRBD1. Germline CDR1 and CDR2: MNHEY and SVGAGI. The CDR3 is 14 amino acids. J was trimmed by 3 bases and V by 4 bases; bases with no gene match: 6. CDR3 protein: CASSSHAGGYEQYF. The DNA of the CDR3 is TGTGCCAGCAGTTCTCACGCAGGGGGCTACGAGCAGTACTTC.

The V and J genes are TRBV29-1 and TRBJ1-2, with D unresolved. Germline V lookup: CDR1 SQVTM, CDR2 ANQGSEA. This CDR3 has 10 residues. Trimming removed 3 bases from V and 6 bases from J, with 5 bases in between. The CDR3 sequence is CSVEANGYTF. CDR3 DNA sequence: TGCAGCGTTGAGGCCAATGGCTACACCTTC.

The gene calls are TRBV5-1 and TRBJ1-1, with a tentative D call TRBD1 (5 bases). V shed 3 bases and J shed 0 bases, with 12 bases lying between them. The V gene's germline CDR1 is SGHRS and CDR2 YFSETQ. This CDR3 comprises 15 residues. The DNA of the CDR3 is TGCGCCAGCAGCTCCCCCCGGGGGGTGAACACTGAAGCTTTCTTT. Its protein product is CASSSPRGVNTEAFF.

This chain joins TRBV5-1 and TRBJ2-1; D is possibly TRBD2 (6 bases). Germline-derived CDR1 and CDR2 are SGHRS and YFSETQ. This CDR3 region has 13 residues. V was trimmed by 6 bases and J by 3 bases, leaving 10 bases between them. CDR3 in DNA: TGCGCCAGCACCGACGGGAGCTACAATGAGCAGTTCTTC. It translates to CASTDGSYNEQFF.

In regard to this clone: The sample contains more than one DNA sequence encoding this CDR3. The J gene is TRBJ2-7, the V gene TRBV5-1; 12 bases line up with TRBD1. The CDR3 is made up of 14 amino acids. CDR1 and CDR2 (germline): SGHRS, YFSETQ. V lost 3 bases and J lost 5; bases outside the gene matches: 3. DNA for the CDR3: TGCGCCAGCAGCTCCGGGACAGGGGGCAACGAGCAGTACTTC. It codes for CASSSGTGGNEQYF.

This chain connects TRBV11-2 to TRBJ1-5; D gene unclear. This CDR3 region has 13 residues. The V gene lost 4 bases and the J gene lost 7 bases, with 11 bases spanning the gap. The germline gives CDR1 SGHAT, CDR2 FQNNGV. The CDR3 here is CASSSSPLQPQHF. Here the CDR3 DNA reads TGTGCCAGCAGCTCAAGCCCCCTACAGCCCCAGCATTTT.

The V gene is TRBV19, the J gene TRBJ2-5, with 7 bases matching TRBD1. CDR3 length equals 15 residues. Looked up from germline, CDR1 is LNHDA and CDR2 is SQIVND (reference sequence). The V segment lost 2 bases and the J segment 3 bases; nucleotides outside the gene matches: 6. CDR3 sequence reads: CASSIMGTGEETQYF. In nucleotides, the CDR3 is TGTGCCAGTAGTATAATGGGAACAGGGGAAGAGACCCAGTACTTC.

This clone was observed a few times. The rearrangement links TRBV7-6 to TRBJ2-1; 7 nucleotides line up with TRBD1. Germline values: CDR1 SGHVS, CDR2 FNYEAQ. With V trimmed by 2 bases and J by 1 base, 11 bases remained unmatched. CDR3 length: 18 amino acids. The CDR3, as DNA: TGTGCCAGCAGCTTATCCCCGCCCGGGACAGATTCCTACAATGAGCAGTTCTTC. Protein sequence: CASSLSPPGTDSYNEQFF.

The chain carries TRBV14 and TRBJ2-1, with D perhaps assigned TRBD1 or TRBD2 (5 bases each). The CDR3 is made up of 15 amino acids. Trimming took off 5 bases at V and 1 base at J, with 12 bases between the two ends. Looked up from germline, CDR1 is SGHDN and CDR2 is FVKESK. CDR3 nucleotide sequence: TGTGCCAGCAGCTACGGGACGTCTTCCTACAATGAGCAGTTCTTC. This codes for CASSYGTSSYNEQFF.

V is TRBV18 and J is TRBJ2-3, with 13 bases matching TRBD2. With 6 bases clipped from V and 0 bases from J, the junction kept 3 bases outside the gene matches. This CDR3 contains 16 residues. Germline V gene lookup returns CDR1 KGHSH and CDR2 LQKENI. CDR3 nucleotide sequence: TGTGCCAGCTCCCAGACTAGCGGGAGGAGCACAGATACGCAGTATTTT. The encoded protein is CASSQTSGRSTDTQYF.